A selection of T cell receptor beta chains follows, all from one sample in a study of response to subunit inactivated influenza vaccine. TCRdb redid the calling of the RT-PCR reads with MiXCR, one entry per CDR3 protein. This table holds a few hundred thousand distinct CDR3 sequences, 12% to 15% found once. The starting material was PBMCs from blood, obtained less than 13 days after vaccination. Source of these receptors: a man aged 45-65 years who received an inactivated influenza vaccine. Each CDR3 is given with its conserved first and last residue. D genes are given only for firm matches. Size values are once, few and many counts, or a class for expanded clones, and some rows have none.

V gene	D gene	clone size	J gene	CDR3 protein	CDR3 DNA
TRBV12-3/TRBV12-4	TRBD1	few	TRBJ2-5	CASSVHRGRETQYF	TGTGCCAGCAGTGTGCACAGGGGGCGGGAGACCCAGTACTTC
TRBV7-9	NA	NA	TRBJ2-5	CASSSPGLTLETQYF	TGTGCCAGCAGCTCGCCGGGTCTTACCCTAGAGACCCAGTACTTC
TRBV12-3/TRBV12-4	NA	NA	TRBJ2-4	CASSLRGENIQYF	TGTGCCAGCAGTTTACGCGGGGAAAACATTCAGTACTTC
TRBV6-5	TRBD2	few	TRBJ2-7	CASSYSTLRGGRYEQYF	TGTGCCAGCAGTTACTCGACTTTGCGGGGGGGCCGCTACGAGCAGTACTTC
TRBV20-1	TRBD1	NA	TRBJ1-6	CSASQGANSPLHF	TGCAGTGCTAGTCAGGGGGCGAATTCACCCCTCCACTTT
TRBV12-3/TRBV12-4	TRBD1	many	TRBJ1-1	CASSLRTGNTEAFF	TGTGCCAGCAGCCTCCGGACAGGGAACACTGAAGCTTTCTTT
TRBV28	NA	NA	TRBJ1-2	CASSPGTPIYGYTF	TGTGCCAGCAGCCCGGGAACCCCGATCTATGGCTACACCTTC
TRBV24-1	TRBD2	NA	TRBJ2-1	CATSDLRTSGSLRNEQFF	TGTGCCACCAGTGATTTACGGACTAGCGGGAGTTTACGGAATGAGCAGTTCTTC
TRBV20-1	TRBD2	many	TRBJ2-3	CSARGGGTDTQYF	TGCAGTGCCCGCGGGGGGGGTACAGATACGCAGTATTTT
TRBV7-2	NA	few	TRBJ1-1	CASSSGPRGTSPEAFF	TGTGCCAGCAGCTCTGGCCCCCGCGGGACAAGCCCTGAAGCTTTCTTT
TRBV6-5	NA	NA	TRBJ1-2	CASSYVTENYGYTF	TGTGCCAGCAGTTACGTGACTGAGAACTATGGCTACACCTTC
TRBV2	NA	few	TRBJ1-1	CASSENRATEAFF	TGTGCCAGCAGTGAAAACAGGGCCACTGAAGCTTTCTTT
TRBV25-1	TRBD1	NA	TRBJ2-1	CASTLRTGRSYEQFF	TGTGCCAGCACCTTGCGGACAGGGAGATCTTATGAGCAGTTCTTC
TRBV30	NA	NA	TRBJ1-1	CAWVGVPPRRNTEAFF	TGTGCCTGGGTAGGCGTCCCTCCCCGGAGGAACACTGAAGCTTTCTTT
TRBV20-1	TRBD1	many	TRBJ2-1	CSAKTGAGEQFF	TGCAGTGCAAAAACAGGGGCCGGTGAGCAGTTCTTC
TRBV5-1	TRBD2	once	TRBJ2-1	CASSQLAGGGNEQFF	TGCGCCAGCAGCCAACTAGCGGGGGGCGGCAATGAGCAGTTCTTC